Shown below are 5 T cell receptor beta chains from a single sample sequenced in a study of blood T cell repertoires in COVID-19. Produced via immunoSEQ multiplex PCR; TCRdb's table is partial and in-frame only. The sample consists of more than 95,000 clones, approximately 87% of them appearing once. Sequences were obtained from peripheral blood. These receptors all stem from a man in his forties or fifties with acute or convalescent COVID-19.

The V gene is TRBV24-1, the J gene TRBJ2-2, with 12 nucleotides matching TRBD2. Germline assignment: CDR1 KGHDR and CDR2 SFDVKD. Trimming took 4 bases from V and 0 from J; bases not matched to a gene: 5. The CDR3 consists of 18 residues. The CDR3 bases are TGTGCCACCAGTGACCCCGGGACTAGCGGGTCGAACACCGGGGAGCTGTTTTTT. Amino acid sequence: CATSDPGTSGSNTGELFF.

The chain is built from TRBV6-5 and TRBJ2-2, with 7 bases matching TRBD1. Looked up from germline, CDR1 is MNHEY and CDR2 is SVGAGI. The CDR3 covers 14 residues. V was clipped by 6 bases and J by 4 bases; unmatched bases: 5. The CDR3 sequence: CASSAGTATGELFF. DNA for the CDR3: TGTGCCAGCAGCGCCGGGACAGCCACCGGGGAGCTGTTTTTT.

This chain links TRBV5-6 with TRBJ2-1; 7 positions match TRBD1. The V and J ends lost 0 bases and 6 bases, in that order; junction bases with no gene match: 6. Germline V gives CDR1 SGHDT, CDR2 YYEEEE. The CDR3 totals 15 residues. CDR3 DNA: TGTGCCAGCAGCTTGGGACAGGGCCCGTTCAATGAGCAGTTCTTC. Protein sequence: CASSLGQGPFNEQFF.

V gene TRBV5-1 combines with J gene TRBJ2-2, with D perhaps matching TRBD2 (5 bases). The CDR3 extends over 14 amino acids. Germline V gene sequence: CDR1 SGHRS, CDR2 YFSETQ. Trimming shortened V by 2 bases and J by 3 bases, and 8 bases separated the two germline ends. DNA for the CDR3: TGCGCCAGCAGCTTCCGGGGTGACACCGGGGAGCTGTTTTTT. As protein: CASSFRGDTGELFF.

This chain joins TRBV2 and TRBJ2-1; tentative D call: TRBD1 (6 bases). V lost 8 bases, J lost 4 bases, and 12 bases lay in between. Germline V gene lookup returns CDR1 SNHLY and CDR2 FYNNEI. The CDR3 extends over 13 amino acids. The CDR3 region is CASGQWEYNEQFF. The CDR3, as DNA: TGTGCCAGCGGACAGTGGGAGTACAATGAGCAGTTCTTC. The full variable domain, completed using reference TRBV2 and TRBJ2-1, is EPEVTQTPSHQVTQMGQEVILRCVPISNHLYFYWYRQILGQKVEFLVSFYNNEISEKSEIFDDQFSVERPDGSNFTLKIRSTKLEDSAMYFCASGQWEYNEQFFGPGTRLTVL.